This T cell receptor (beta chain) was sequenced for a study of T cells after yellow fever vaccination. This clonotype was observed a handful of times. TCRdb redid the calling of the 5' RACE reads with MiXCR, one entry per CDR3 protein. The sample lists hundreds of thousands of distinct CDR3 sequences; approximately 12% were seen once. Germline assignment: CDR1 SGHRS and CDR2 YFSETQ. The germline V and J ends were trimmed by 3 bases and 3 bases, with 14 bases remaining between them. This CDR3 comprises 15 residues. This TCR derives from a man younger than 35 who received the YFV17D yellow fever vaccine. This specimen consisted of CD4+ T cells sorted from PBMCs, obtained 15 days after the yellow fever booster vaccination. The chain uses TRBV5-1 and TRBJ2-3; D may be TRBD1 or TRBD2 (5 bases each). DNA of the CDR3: TGCGCCAGCAGCTCTCAGGGAGAGGGGACAGATACGCAGTATTTT. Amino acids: CASSSQGEGTDTQYF.